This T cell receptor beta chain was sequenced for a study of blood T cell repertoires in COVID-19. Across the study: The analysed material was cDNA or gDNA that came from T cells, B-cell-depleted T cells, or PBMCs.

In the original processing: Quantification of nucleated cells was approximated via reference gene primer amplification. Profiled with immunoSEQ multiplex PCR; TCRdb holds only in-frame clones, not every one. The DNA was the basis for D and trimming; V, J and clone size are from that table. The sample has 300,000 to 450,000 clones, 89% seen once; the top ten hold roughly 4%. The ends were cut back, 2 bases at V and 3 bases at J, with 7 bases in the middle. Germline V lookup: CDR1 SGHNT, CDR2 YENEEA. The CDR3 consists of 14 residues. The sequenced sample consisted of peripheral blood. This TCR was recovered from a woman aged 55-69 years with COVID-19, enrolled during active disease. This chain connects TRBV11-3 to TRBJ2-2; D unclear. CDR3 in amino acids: CASSLSRHTGELFF. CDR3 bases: TGTGCCAGCAGCTTATCCAGGCACACCGGGGAGCTGTTTTTT.